The TCR beta chain under discussion was sequenced for a study of tumor-infiltrating lymphocytes in primary liver carcinoma (dated by TCRdb to between 2016 and 2019). Some background on the complete study: Hepatocellular carcinoma (four) or combined HCC and intrahepatic cholangiocarcinoma (one) was present in the five patients, who were three men and two women aged 30 to 69 years. A total of approximately 35 specimens from 5 patients underwent TCRbeta repertoire sequencing, comprising some 25 tumor regions, 5 adjacent noncancerous liver tissues and 5 peripheral blood samples. Across five regions of each liver tumor, along with adjacent normal tissue and blood, the study brought together TCRbeta repertoire sequencing, expression microarrays and whole-exome sequencing. Agilent mRNA microarray profiling was performed on the approximately 25 tumor region samples to relate TCRbeta repertoire diversity to the local molecular phenotype. Technical replicate repertoires showed high reproducibility, with mean shared-clone rates approximately 0.9 and correlation coefficients above 0.95. Each sample produced roughly 3.65 to 7.13 million productive TCRbeta reads, and read depth showed no significant difference between tissue types. Tumors of the five patients were stage T1-T3 N0M0 with maximum diameters of roughly 4.2 to 11 cm. The investigation overall reported the following: The study included only 4 to 6 patients, and the authors note findings should be validated in a larger study. Because only the TCR beta chain was sequenced and unpaired alpha chains were not captured, true repertoire diversity is likely underestimated. A significantly larger repertoire fraction was made up by the top 250 clones in tumors than in blood (p = 0.039). Only roughly 8-25% of top clones appeared in all five regions of a tumor, which suggests that tumor-infiltrating T cells are spatially heterogeneous. Consistent with antigen-driven expansion, pairs of tumor regions showed higher repertoire overlap (mean roughly 36%) than either tumor-adjacent pairs (around 17%) or tumor-blood pairs (roughly 15%). Bulk unsorted samples precluded comparing CD4+ and CD8+ T cell repertoires.

Its CDR3 holds 16 amino acids, cysteine through phenylalanine. Just CDR3 DNA is preserved here, 48 bases in frame from base 1. CDR1 and CDR2 were assigned from the germline V gene as MNHEY and SVGAGI. Without any cell sorting, total RNA and DNA were co-extracted from about 21-30 mg of bulk tissue using the AllPrep DNA/RNA mini kit. Surgical resection was performed in China between November 2015 and early 2016 on about 5 patients with histopathologically diagnosed primary liver carcinoma. At the time of sampling, the patients were treatment-naive and had chronic HBV infection. Five spatially separated regions were sampled per tumor: superior, inferior, left-lateral and right-lateral poles, plus the tumor centre. According to histology, viable tumor cells made up more than 80% of every tumor sample. Fresh tumor and adjacent tissue pieces were bisected; one half was stored in RNAlater at -80°C, the other sent for histology.

A word on this clonotype: Its binding antigen is unknown. At one end, the junction sequence differs from germline, possibly due to a read error.

Starting from 500 to 650 ng total RNA, TCRbeta-specific cDNA was produced by reverse transcription with a constant-region primer and ProtoScript II reverse transcriptase. TCRbeta libraries were built with three nested multiplex PCR rounds, a slightly modified ARM-PCR procedure. Multiplex TRBV1-TRBV30 forward primers and a Cbeta reverse primer were used in the first two PCR rounds, each of which was run for around 10 cycles. A final 25-cycle PCR with Deep VentR polymerase added sample barcodes and Illumina adapters. Amplicons of 200-500 bp were gel-purified with a QIAquick gel extraction kit before sequencing. An Illumina HiSeq 2500 was used to sequence the TCRbeta amplicons with 250-bp paired-end reads. In the original analysis: Quality trimming of reads was performed with Trimmomatic v0.33, and paired reads were merged with FLASH v1.2.11 so that full CDR3 sequences could be recovered. MiGEC v1.2.1b assigned V, D and J germline segments to the rearranged TCRbeta sequences. Clonotype statistics and Shannon-Wiener diversity indices were computed with VDJtools v1.0.0. Except for diversity analysis, only each sample's 250 most abundant clonotypes were used in subsequent analyses to reduce sampling bias. TCRdb trimmed the raw reads at Q25, called clones with MiXCR and kept productive beta chains. Each CDR3 protein appears once, grouped with its most common genes and DNA. TCRdb, not the authors, supplied the V and J calls. Counted in this sample were about 99,000 distinct CDR3 sequences; more than 60% of them appeared once. Clones ranked in the top ten supply over 9.5% of the sample.

The sequence came from a woman aged 55-70 years with primary liver carcinoma and hepatitis B virus infection. In this chain, TRBV6-5 is recombined with TRBJ2-5; no D segment can be confidently identified. Sequenced material: liver tumor tissue from sampling region 5. Taken with the paper, the label for cell subset or site translates to: tumor region T5, tumor centre. The bases are TGTGTCAGCAGTTACTACTCGTCGCACTTCCAAGAGACCCAGTACTTC. Translation gives CVSSYYSSHFQETQYF.